These 21 T cell receptor beta chains were all obtained from the same sample, sequenced in a study of shared clonotypes between healthy human individuals. The assay was immunoSEQ multiplex PCR, and TCRdb's table has in-frame clones only and misses some. The table has 2 million to 2.5 million clones, just over 90% seen once. The source material was naive CD4+ T cells from PBMCs. Subset defined: CD45RA+ positively selected. Source of these receptors: a man between 18 and 29 years old in good health. Some clones in this sample may be carry-over from other donors' samples.

The rearrangement uses TRBV28 and TRBJ1-1; D is undetermined. V lost 6 bases to trimming and J lost 6 bases, with 8 bases between them. The CDR3 extends over 11 amino acids. Germline loops: CDR1 MDHEN, CDR2 SYDVKM. This chain's CDR3 is CASRVAAEAFF. The DNA for the CDR3 is TGTGCCAGCAGAGTGGCGGCTGAAGCTTTCTTT.

CDR3 coding DNA: TGTGCCAGCTGGGGGGCTAGCGGGAGAGTCAGCAATGAGCAGTTCTTC. The encoded protein is CASWGASGRVSNEQFF. This chain links TRBV28 with TRBJ2-1; 10 nucleotides align to TRBD2. The CDR3 sequence is 16 residues long. The germline CDR1 and CDR2 sequences are MDHEN and SYDVKM. V lost 8 bases to trimming and J lost 6 bases; unmatched junction nucleotides: 13.

J is TRBJ1-2 and V is TRBV4-3; D gene uncertain. The CDR3 has 18 residues. V lost 1 base and J lost 1, with 19 bases in between. In germline, CDR1 is LGHNA, CDR2 YSLEER. CDR3: CASSQGYAEMYSNYGYTF. Written as DNA, the CDR3 is TGCGCCAGCAGCCAAGGGTACGCCGAGATGTATAGTAACTATGGCTACACCTTC.

This chain connects TRBV7-9 to TRBJ1-4; no clear D. The germline V gene encodes CDR1 SEHNR and CDR2 FQNEAQ (reference sequence). This CDR3 has 15 residues. V lost 2 bases, J lost 0 bases, and 7 bases lay in between. CDR3 DNA sequence: TGTGCCAGCAGCTTATGGCAGCCAACTAATGAAAAACTGTTTTTT. Its translation is CASSLWQPTNEKLFF.

The CDR3 DNA is TGCGCCAGCAGCCAGCGGAGCTCTGGGGCCAACGTCCTGACTTTC. The encoded protein is CASSQRSSGANVLTF. V is TRBV4-3 and J is TRBJ2-6; no clear D gene. Trimming took 3 bases from V and 0 from J, leaving 6 bases between them. This CDR3 region has 15 residues. CDR1 is LGHNA, CDR2 YSLEER, per germline.

The rearrangement joins TRBV27 to TRBJ2-3; D remains unclear. CDR1 and CDR2 from the germline V gene are MNHEY and SMNVEV (reference sequence). Deletions cut 3 bases from V and 1 base from J, with 8 bases between. The CDR3 length is 14 residues. The CDR3 DNA is TGTGCCAGCAGTTTTGTGGTGGGCACAGATACGCAGTATTTT. Translation gives CASSFVVGTDTQYF.

Turning to this clone: In the same sample, other DNA sequences code for this CDR3. The chain couples TRBV5-1 to TRBJ2-1, with D perhaps given as TRBD1 or TRBD2 (5 bases each). Germline loops: CDR1 SGHRS, CDR2 YFSETQ. The CDR3 is 13 residues long. Trimming left V 0 bases short and J 6 bases short, with 7 bases between. This CDR3 reads CASSLVGGNEQFF. The CDR3 DNA sequence: TGCGCCAGCAGCTTGGTTGGGGGCAATGAGCAGTTCTTC.

A single count supports this clone. The V gene is TRBV4-2, the J gene TRBJ1-4; TRBD1 is a possible D gene (5 bases). Trimming took 5 bases from V and 7 from J, leaving 14 bases between them. Germline values: CDR1 LGHNA, CDR2 YNFKEQ. The CDR3 spans 14 residues. The CDR3 region is CASSLRQGGEKLFF. The CDR3 bases are TGTGCCAGCAGCTTACGGCAGGGCGGTGAAAAACTGTTTTTT.

V usage is TRBV19 and J usage is TRBJ1-2, with 9 bases identical to TRBD1. V dropped 7 bases and J dropped 4; count of bases not matched to a gene: 13. CDR3 size: 16 residues. Germline CDR1 LNHDA, CDR2 SQIVND (reference sequence). The CDR3 sequence is CASIPSSGTGIYGYTF. In nucleotides, the CDR3 is TGTGCCAGTATTCCTTCCTCCGGGACAGGGATCTATGGCTACACCTTC.

The CDR3 nucleotides are TGTGCCAGCAGCTTGGCTTGGCGCCAGCCAAACACTGAAGCTTTCTTT. Protein sequence: CASSLAWRQPNTEAFF. V usage is TRBV5-6 and J usage is TRBJ1-1; D ambiguous. Between the trimmed V and J ends, which lost 0 bases and 2 bases, there was a span of 14 bases. The CDR3 has 16 amino acids. CDR1 and CDR2 from the germline V gene are SGHDT and YYEEEE.

A single count supports this clone. The chain is built from TRBV6-1 and TRBJ1-1; TRBD1 agrees at 7 bases. Germline V lookup: CDR1 MNHNS, CDR2 SASEGT. The CDR3 loop spans 14 amino acids. The trim removed 7 bases at V and 1 base at J, leaving 6 bases unmatched. The CDR3 bases are TGTGCCAGCACCCGGACAGGACAGAACACTGAAGCTTTCTTT. Its protein is CASTRTGQNTEAFF.

The chain has TRBV7-2 and TRBJ2-2; TRBD1 matches at 7 bases. CDR3 length: 15 residues. Germline CDR1 SGHTA, CDR2 FQGNSA. Trimming cost V 5 bases and J 5 bases; bases outside gene matches: 8. This chain's CDR3 is CASSKLAGGTGELFF. The CDR3 region has the DNA TGTGCCAGCAGCAAACTGGCAGGGGGTACCGGGGAGCTGTTTTTT.

The chain employs TRBV6-5 and TRBJ1-5, with TRBD1 identical over 7 bases. The V and J ends lost 6 bases and 1 base, in that order; junction bases with no gene match: 3. Per the germline V gene, CDR1 is MNHEY and CDR2 is SVGAGI. The length of the CDR3 is 14 residues. CDR3 in amino acids: CASRPGGSNQPQHF. The CDR3 DNA follows: TGTGCCAGCAGGCCAGGGGGGAGCAATCAGCCCCAGCATTTT.

The chain is built from TRBV9 and TRBJ2-2; 8 bases fit TRBD1. The J segment lost 0 bases and the V segment lost 6 bases, leaving 4 bases of the junction unmatched. This CDR3 contains 15 residues. CDR1 and CDR2 from the germline V gene are SGDLS and YYNGEE. In nucleotides, the CDR3 is TGTGCCAGCAATGGGGGACAGGCGAACACCGGGGAGCTGTTTTTT. Protein product: CASNGGQANTGELFF.

The chain couples TRBV14 to TRBJ1-2, with a possible D match to TRBD1 (5 bases). Trimming stripped 6 bases from V and 5 bases from J, with 16 bases between. The CDR3 spans 14 residues. Germline V CDR1 and CDR2: SGHDN, FVKESK. The CDR3 here is CASSLRGAGYGYTF. CDR3 in DNA: TGTGCCAGCAGTCTCCGAGGGGCGGGATATGGCTACACCTTC.

The chain carries TRBV7-9 and TRBJ1-1; no reliable D call. CDR3 size: 16 residues. V lost 2 bases, J lost 7 bases, and 20 bases lay in between. From germline, CDR1 is SEHNR and CDR2 FQNEAQ (reference sequence). The CDR3 nucleotides read TGTGCCAGCAGCTTAATACCTACATCCCTGGGGAGTGAAGCTTTCTTT. Translation: CASSLIPTSLGSEAFF.

V is TRBV28 and J is TRBJ2-7, with a weak D call TRBD1 (6 bases). Trimming stripped 8 bases from V and 2 bases from J, with 16 bases between. The CDR3 covers 14 residues. Germline V lookup: CDR1 MDHEN, CDR2 SYDVKM. CDR3 region: CASLSMGAPYEQYF. The CDR3 DNA follows: TGTGCCAGCTTATCCATGGGGGCCCCCTACGAGCAGTACTTC.

The chain uses TRBV2 and TRBJ1-2, with 8 bases matching TRBD1. Unmatched junction bases numbered 16, after V lost 9 bases and J lost 4 bases. The CDR3 totals 16 residues. Per the germline V gene, CDR1 is SNHLY and CDR2 is FYNNEI. The CDR3: CARAPAGQVGGYGYTF. As DNA, the CDR3 is TGTGCCAGGGCCCCCGCGGGACAGGTTGGTGGCTATGGCTACACCTTC.

The chain has TRBV7-9 and TRBJ2-3, with 10 bases matching TRBD1. This CDR3 region has 17 residues. Looked up from germline, CDR1 is SEHNR and CDR2 is FQNEAQ (reference sequence). J lost 2 bases, V lost 4 bases, and 9 bases had no gene match. DNA for the CDR3: TGTGCCAGCAGCTCACGACTGGACAGGGGGTTCACAGATACGCAGTATTTT. Encoded protein: CASSSRLDRGFTDTQYF.

Turning to this clone: The sample carries other DNA sequences with the same CDR3. This CDR3 reads CASSLGGRSYNEQFF. CDR3 nucleotides: TGCGCCAGCAGCTTGGGAGGGAGGAGCTACAATGAGCAGTTCTTC. The chain couples TRBV5-1 to TRBJ2-1, with a tentative D call TRBD2 (6 bases). From germline, CDR1 is SGHRS and CDR2 YFSETQ. The CDR3 is made up of 15 amino acids. V lost 0 bases and J 3 bases, leaving 10 bases between the germline ends.

This clone showed up just once. The rearrangement links TRBV9 to TRBJ2-2, with TRBD1 matching 8 bases. With 3 bases clipped from V and 7 bases from J, the junction kept 8 bases outside the gene matches. CDR1 is SGDLS and CDR2 is YYNGEE in the germline V gene. The CDR3 has 15 amino acids. The CDR3 nucleotides read TGTGCCAGCAGCGCTACTTCAGGGGGCGTCGGGGAGCTGTTTTTT. Protein sequence: CASSATSGGVGELFF.